This entry is about one T cell receptor (beta chain). Its antigen is currently unknown. These data belong to a study of T cell responses to AZD1222 COVID-19 vaccine. The study, taken as a whole, reports: Of spike-specific TCRs, nearly half reportedly target regions left unmutated in variants.

TCRdb's table, derived via immunoSEQ multiplex PCR, lists solely in-frame clones and lacks some. This table holds 200,000 or so clones, 85% to 95% found once. There are 14 residues in the CDR3. The V and J ends lost 8 bases and 5 bases, in that order; junction bases with no gene match: 11. The germline CDR1 and CDR2 sequences are MDHEN and SYDVKM. The V and J genes are TRBV28 and TRBJ1-2; 7 positions match TRBD1. The sequences come from peripheral blood, collected 28 days after the second AZD1222 dose. The source of this sequence is an adult who received the AZD1222 COVID-19 vaccine. The chain's CDR3 is CASGVTGIRYGYTF. In nucleotides, the CDR3 is TGTGCCAGCGGGGTGACAGGGATACGGTATGGCTACACCTTC.